This TCR beta chain was identified in a study of glioma-infiltrating T cells. Amplification of TCR alpha and beta CDR3 regions from RNA used iRepertoire nested multiplex PCR. Tissue mRNA or PBMC total RNA, roughly 100-400 ng, went into one-step reverse transcription and amplification. TCRdb reprocessed the multiplex PCR reads via MiXCR and lists one record per CDR3 protein. Of under 200,000 distinct CDR3 sequences in the sample, more than 35% were seen once. CDR3 size: 14 residues. Germline CDR1 reads GTSNPN; CDR2 reads SVGIG (reference sequence). Trimming cost V 8 bases and J 8 bases; bases outside gene matches: 17.

This TCR was recovered from a human donor with low-grade glioma or glioblastoma, undergoing nonglioma brain surgery, or in good health (not recorded which). Material for sequencing was glioma tissue, nonneoplastic brain tissue, or PBMCs (not recorded which). The rearrangement joins TRBV30 to TRBJ1-2; 7 bases agree with TRBD1. This CDR3 is CAHTLGGQSTGYTF. In nucleotides, the CDR3 is TGTGCCCACACCTTGGGGGGACAGTCTACGGGCTACACCTTC.